These T cell receptor beta chains were read from a single sample in a study of blood T cell repertoires in COVID-19. Some clones are missing from TCRdb's copy, which holds only in-frame ones; the method was immunoSEQ multiplex PCR. The sample has about 210,000 clones, around 86% seen once. Sequencing was performed on PBMCs or T cells enriched from blood (not recorded which). Source of these receptors: a woman in her thirties or forties in a cohort exposed to, infected with or recovered from COVID-19 (not recorded which). The CDR3 runs from the conserved cysteine through the conserved F or W. D genes are given only for firm matches. The listing skips clone size in some rows; elsewhere it reads once, few, many or a size class.

clone_size	d_call	v_call	j_call	cdr3_aa	cdr3_nt
once	TRBD2	TRBV9	TRBJ2-1	CASSDPSVLREGDNEQFF	TGTGCCAGCAGCGATCCTTCAGTTTTGCGGGAGGGAGACAATGAGCAGTTCTTC
-	TRBD1	TRBV4-2	TRBJ1-1	CASSQVLGQANTEAFF	TGTGCCAGCAGCCAAGTTTTGGGACAGGCGAACACTGAAGCTTTCTTT
-	TRBD1	TRBV4-1	TRBJ1-6	CASSLPATGTGGSNSPLHF	TGCGCCAGCAGTTTACCCGCTACCGGGACAGGTGGTTCAAATTCACCCCTCCACTTT
-	-	TRBV12-3/TRBV12-4	TRBJ2-2	CASSLIFTGELFF	TGTGCCAGCAGTTTAATCTTCACCGGGGAGCTGTTTTTT
-	-	TRBV9	TRBJ2-1	CASSKGGASYTNEQFF	TGTGCCAGCAGCAAGGGGGGGGCCTCCTACACCAATGAGCAGTTCTTC
-	-	TRBV7-2	TRBJ1-1	CASSFGGARANTEAFF	TGTGCCAGCAGCTTTGGAGGGGCCAGGGCAAACACTGAAGCTTTCTTT
-	TRBD2	TRBV7-9	TRBJ2-1	CASSGLVAGGSYNEQFF	TGTGCCAGCAGCGGGTTAGTAGCGGGAGGCTCCTACAATGAGCAGTTCTTC
-	TRBD2	TRBV2	TRBJ2-1	CASSGERGVALYNEQFF	TGTGCCAGCAGTGGGGAACGGGGGGTCGCCCTCTACAATGAGCAGTTCTTC
-	-	TRBV9	TRBJ1-6	CASSVEGALYSPLHF	TGTGCCAGCAGCGTAGAAGGGGCGCTGTATTCACCCCTCCACTTT
-	TRBD1	TRBV6-5	TRBJ2-7	CASSQGAFNEQYF	TGTGCCAGCAGTCAGGGGGCATTTAACGAGCAGTACTTC
-	TRBD2	TRBV25-1	TRBJ2-5	CASSVSSGRAQETQYF	TGTGCCAGCAGTGTGTCTAGCGGGAGGGCCCAAGAGACCCAGTACTTC
-	TRBD2	TRBV28	TRBJ2-1	CASSLPVGAGGRYNEQFF	TGTGCCAGCAGTCTCCCGGTTGGAGCGGGGGGCCGTTACAATGAGCAGTTCTTC
-	TRBD1	TRBV13	TRBJ1-3	CASSLGAGGGNTIYF	TGTGCCAGCAGCTTAGGGGCAGGGGGTGGAAACACCATATATTTT
-	TRBD2	TRBV4-3	TRBJ2-6	CASSQAPGGTRSGANVLTF	TGCGCCAGCAGCCAAGCCCCGGGAGGGACCCGCTCTGGGGCCAACGTCCTGACTTTC
once	TRBD1	TRBV28	TRBJ1-5	CASSPHRTGPQPQHF	TGTGCCAGCAGTCCTCATAGGACAGGGCCACAGCCCCAGCATTTT
-	TRBD1	TRBV24-1	TRBJ2-7	CATSGAGGEQYF	TGTGCCACCAGTGGGGCAGGGGGCGAGCAGTACTTC
-	-	TRBV4-3	TRBJ1-5	CASSQDGTLNQPQHF	TGCGCCAGCAGCCAAGACGGGACACTCAATCAGCCCCAGCATTTT
-	-	TRBV9	TRBJ2-7	CASSQGGGAFNEQYF	TGTGCCAGCTCCCAGGGGGGTGGGGCGTTCAACGAGCAGTACTTC
-	-	TRBV4-1	TRBJ2-3	CASSPGTGRDTQYF	TGCGCCAGCAGCCCAGGGACTGGCAGAGATACGCAGTATTTT
-	-	TRBV5-6	TRBJ2-2	CASGRGVTGELFF	TGTGCCAGTGGCAGGGGAGTCACCGGGGAGCTGTTTTTT
-	TRBD1	TRBV4-3	TRBJ1-5	CASSQVGGSEPQHF	TGCGCCAGCAGCCAAGTAGGGGGCTCCGAGCCCCAGCATTTT
-	-	TRBV7-2	TRBJ1-1	CASSLLPNTEAFF	TGTGCCAGCAGCTTACTCCCGAACACTGAAGCTTTCTTT
-	-	TRBV28	TRBJ1-4	CASSDSGSANEKLFF	TGTGCCAGCAGTGATAGCGGGAGTGCTAATGAAAAACTGTTTTTT
-	-	TRBV21-1	TRBJ2-5	CASSYRGWKYQETQYF	TGTGCCAGCAGCTACAGGGGGTGGAAGTACCAAGAGACCCAGTACTTC
-	TRBD1	TRBV9	TRBJ1-2	CASSVMDRASGSYTF	TGTGCCAGCAGCGTTATGGACAGGGCAAGTGGAAGCTACACCTTC
-	TRBD1	TRBV6-5	TRBJ2-7	CASSKYRDRVDEQYF	TGTGCCAGCAGCAAATACCGGGACAGGGTCGACGAGCAGTACTTC
-	TRBD1	TRBV19	TRBJ2-7	CASSIGTGGSSYEQYF	TGTGCCAGTAGTATAGGGACAGGGGGTTCCTCCTACGAGCAGTACTTC
-	-	TRBV6-5	TRBJ1-4	CASSSRGTTNEKLFF	TGTGCCAGCAGTAGTCGGGGGACAACTAATGAAAAACTGTTTTTT
many	TRBD2	TRBV6-2/TRBV6-3	TRBJ2-4	CASSYSKSGGGNIQYF	TGTGCCAGCAGTTACTCGAAAAGCGGGGGCGGAAACATTCAGTACTTC
-	TRBD1	TRBV2	TRBJ2-7	CASSGRNDRALSYEQYF	TGTGCCAGCAGTGGAAGGAATGACAGGGCCCTCTCCTACGAGCAGTACTTC
-	-	TRBV5-4	TRBJ1-2	CASSLSPSYGYTF	TGTGCCAGCAGCTTGAGCCCTTCCTATGGCTACACCTTC
few	TRBD1	TRBV27	TRBJ1-5	CATSIGGRADQPQHF	TGTGCCACCTCCATAGGGGGCAGGGCTGATCAGCCCCAGCATTTT